This TCR beta chain emerged from a study of OX40 agonist ivuxolimab in advanced cancers. Study in general: Enrolled patients in dose escalation had cancers that were hepatocellular carcinoma, melanoma, renal cell or head and neck cancer. Three patients responded partially, comprising one with hepatocellular carcinoma and two with cutaneous melanoma.

The repertoire was sequenced with immunoSEQ multiplex PCR; TCRdb's copy has only in-frame clones and lacks some. The table records 75,000 to 100,000 clones, about 80% of them present only once. Study conclusions and caveats: CD8+ T cells showed, on average, more clonal expansion than CD4+ cells.

As to this clone: The antigen remains unidentified.

The CDR3 is 17 residues long. The sequences come from CD4+ or CD8+ T cells sorted from blood, collected in a trial of the OX40 agonist ivuxolimab. The clonotype was recovered from an adult with an advanced solid tumor such as melanoma, head and neck, liver or kidney cancer. The chain joins TRBV21-1 to TRBJ2-5; the table's TRBD2 call for D was not verified on the DNA. TRBV21-1 is classified as a pseudogene. The CDR3 DNA reads TGTGCCAGCAGCAAAGACCCAGCGGGAGGGGCGAAAGAGACCCAGTACTTC. It translates to CASSKDPAGGAKETQYF.